This T cell receptor beta chain originates from a study of cytomegalovirus exposure and HLA in healthy donors. Whole-study results and caveats: Later on, analysis showed that most CMV-associated TCR beta chains appeared to be HLA-restricted.

Germline values: CDR1 LNHNV, CDR2 YYDKDF (reference sequence). Trimming cost V 1 base and J 4 bases; bases outside gene matches: 12. The CDR3 spans 18 residues. A few counts support this clone. Its specificity is not known. A multiplex PCR was run with 60 Vbeta primers and 13 Jbeta primers. Measured with immunoSEQ multiplex PCR; TCRdb has only the in-frame clones, and not every one. There are 110,000 to 150,000 clones in the sample; 9.4% occur only once, and over 1.5% lies in the top ten. The chain uses TRBV15 and TRBJ2-1, with 8 bases identical to TRBD1. Sample: PBMCs. The origin of this receptor is a male donor in good health and CMV-seronegative. Here the CDR3 DNA reads TGTGCCACCAGCAGAGTGTTATTTCAGGGGGCGACGTACAATGAGCAGTTCTTC. Its protein product is CATSRVLFQGATYNEQFF.